This passage covers 4 T cell receptor beta chains from one sample sequenced in a study of OX40 agonist ivuxolimab in advanced cancers. Only in-frame clones appear in the TCRdb table, and some are missing; sequencing was by immunoSEQ multiplex PCR. The sample contains roughly 70,000 clones, roughly nine tenths of which appear only once. This sample comprised CD4+ or CD8+ T cells sorted from blood, obtained in a trial of the OX40 agonist ivuxolimab. All receptors come from an adult with an advanced solid tumor such as melanoma, head and neck, liver or kidney cancer.

This chain joins TRBV7-9 and TRBJ2-6, with D perhaps being TRBD1 or TRBD2 (5 bases each). CDR1 is SEHNR, CDR2 FQNEAQ, per germline (reference sequence). V lost 4 bases, J lost 0 bases, and 13 bases lay in between. CDR3 length equals 17 residues. CDR3 nucleotide sequence: TGTGCCAGCAGCTCGAGGGGTTGGGCCTCTGGGGCCAACGTCCTGACTTTC. Its protein product is CASSSRGWASGANVLTF.

J is TRBJ2-5 and V is TRBV5-4; 7 nucleotides agree with TRBD1. Germline V lookup: CDR1 SGHNT, CDR2 YYREEE (reference sequence). CDR3 size: 16 residues. The J segment lost 5 bases and the V segment lost 4 bases, leaving 14 bases of the junction unmatched. CDR3 nucleotide sequence: TGTGCCAGCAGCCCGTCCGGGACAGTGGGTTCGGAGACCCAGTACTTC. Translating gives CASSPSGTVGSETQYF. Looking up the rest from reference TRBV5-4 and TRBJ2-5 gives the full variable domain: ETGVTQSPTHLIKTRGQQVTLRCSSQSGHNTVSWYQQALGQGPQFIFQYYREEENGRGNFPPRFSGLQFPNYSSELNVNALELDDSALYLCASSPSGTVGSETQYFGPGTRLLVL.

The chain combines TRBV7-9 with TRBJ1-1; D gene ambiguous. Germline V gives CDR1 SEHNR, CDR2 FQNEAQ (reference sequence). This CDR3 spans 15 amino acids. V was shortened by 5 bases and J by 1 base, with 14 bases between the two germline ends. CDR3 amino acids: CASSQRLTSNTEAFF. CDR3 coding DNA: TGTGCCAGCAGCCAGAGGCTGACATCGAACACTGAAGCTTTCTTT.

V gene TRBV28 combines with J gene TRBJ1-2; 10 positions match TRBD1. In germline, CDR1 is MDHEN, CDR2 SYDVKM. With 5 bases clipped from V and 6 bases from J, the junction kept 15 bases outside the gene matches. The CDR3 is 17 residues long. The DNA of the CDR3 is TGTGCCAGCAGTATACTCCCGGGACAGGGGTGGAGGGATGGCTACACCTTC. Translating it yields CASSILPGQGWRDGYTF.